The 5 T cell receptor beta chains in this list originate from one sample, sequenced in a study of CD8 T cells in ankylosing spondylitis. General study results and limits: A TCR beta motif of 7 to 9 highly homologous variants seemed to mark ankylosing spondylitis blood.

TCRdb reanalysed the 5' RACE reads using MiXCR and keeps one entry per CDR3 protein. The profile shows fewer than 550,000 distinct CDR3 sequences, 5.3% of them singletons. Antigens for these TCRs are unknown. Sequencing was carried out using blood, either unsorted or a sorted T cell fraction (not recorded which). The receptor set was obtained from a male donor with ankylosing spondylitis.

This clonotype was seen repeatedly, ten times or more. The V and J genes are TRBV20-1 and TRBJ2-7; TRBD1 or TRBD2 may be the D gene (5 bases each). This CDR3 contains 14 residues. The V end lost 5 bases, the J end lost 0 bases, and 14 bases lay between the germline ends. The germline V gene encodes CDR1 DFQATT and CDR2 SNEGSKA (reference sequence). This chain's CDR3 is CSAERDRLSYEQYF. The CDR3 nucleotides are TGCAGTGCTGAAAGGGACCGACTCTCCTACGAGCAGTACTTC.

This clonotype came up many times. This chain links TRBV4-1 with TRBJ1-1, with 8 bases identical to TRBD1. V lost 5 bases and J lost 3; bases outside the gene matches: 2. This CDR3 is 13 amino acids long. Germline-derived CDR1 and CDR2 are MGHRA and YSYEKL. The CDR3 reads CASSSTGDTEAFF. CDR3 sequence (DNA): TGCGCCAGCAGCTCGACAGGGGACACTGAAGCTTTCTTT.

This clonotype was detected ten times or more. This chain uses TRBV15 with TRBJ1-1; D is unclear. This CDR3 comprises 14 residues. V lost 1 base to trimming and J lost 4 bases, with 10 bases between them. Germline values: CDR1 LNHNV, CDR2 YYDKDF (reference sequence). The chain's CDR3 is CATSRVASATEAFF. The CDR3 bases are TGTGCCACCAGCAGAGTGGCCAGTGCCACTGAAGCTTTCTTT.

This clonotype was recorded many times. The chain joins TRBV20-1 to TRBJ2-1, with TRBD2 as a possible D gene (5 bases). The CDR3 is 12 residues long. Trimming pared 0 bases from V and 10 bases from J, leaving 10 bases between. Germline loops: CDR1 DFQATT, CDR2 SNEGSKA (reference sequence). CDR3 region: CSARDEGTEQFF. The CDR3 nucleotides read TGCAGTGCTAGAGATGAGGGCACGGAGCAGTTCTTC.

This clonotype was counted only a few times. The chain has TRBV12-3 or TRBV12-4 and TRBJ2-1; a possible D gene is TRBD2 (6 bases). The CDR3 contains 15 residues. V lost 8 bases to trimming and J lost 7 bases, with 21 bases between them. The CDR3 coding sequence is TGTGCCAGCGGCCCTTCGGCGGGGCCTGGGAATGAGCAGTTCTTC. Its protein is CASGPSAGPGNEQFF.